One sample yielded the 19 T cell receptor beta chains listed below, sequenced in a study of neoadjuvant nivolumab and ipilimumab in lung cancer. Data came from immunoSEQ multiplex PCR; TCRdb stores just in-frame clones and leaves some out. Of tens of thousands of clones listed, over 80% were seen once; the top ten hold roughly 5%. The sequencing here drew on tumor tissue, taken after neoadjuvant nivolumab, alone or with ipilimumab, at or shortly before surgery. These receptors originate from an adult with non-small cell lung cancer.

V is TRBV6-5 and J is TRBJ1-2; no definite D call. Trimming cost V 6 bases and J 8 bases, with 7 bases left between them. CDR3 size: 10 residues. CDR1 is MNHEY and CDR2 is SVGAGI in the germline V gene. The CDR3 here is CASRIGGYTF. The CDR3 coding sequence is TGTGCCAGCAGAATCGGGGGCTACACCTTC.

This chain joins TRBV30 and TRBJ2-5; TRBD1 matches at 8 bases. The CDR3 totals 11 residues. CDR1 is GTSNPN and CDR2 is SVGIG in the germline V gene (reference sequence). V lost 4 bases, J lost 5 bases, and 0 bases stayed unmatched. CDR3 nucleotides: TGTGCCTGGAACAGGGGGGAGACCCAGTACTTC. Translation gives CAWNRGETQYF.

V and J are TRBV5-6 and TRBJ2-1; D is undetermined. The CDR3 is 11 residues long. V dropped 4 bases and J dropped 4 bases, with 3 bases sitting between them. Germline V gives CDR1 SGHDT, CDR2 YYEEEE. The CDR3 reads CASSRYNEQFF. CDR3 DNA: TGTGCCAGCAGCCGTTACAATGAGCAGTTCTTC.

This clone has only a few counts. The sample holds other DNA sequences that translate to the same CDR3. This chain links TRBV18 with TRBJ2-5; D possibly corresponds to TRBD2 (6 bases). The CDR3 is 14 residues long. V was trimmed by 1 base and J by 2 bases, leaving 8 bases between them. Germline V gene data show CDR1 as KGHSH and CDR2 as LQKENI. The CDR3 nucleotides read TGTGCCAGCTCACCACGGAGGGGTCAAGAGACCCAGTACTTC. Its translation is CASSPRRGQETQYF.

This clone was picked up one time. The CDR3 nucleotides are TGTGCCAGCAGCGTCCGGGCCACGAACACCGGGGAGCTGTTTTTT. Protein: CASSVRATNTGELFF. The V and J genes are TRBV7-8 and TRBJ2-2; D remains ambiguous. This CDR3 comprises 15 residues. V was shortened by 5 bases and J by 0 bases, with 10 bases between the two germline ends. The germline gives CDR1 SGHVS, CDR2 FQNEAQ.

The chain uses TRBV5-6 and TRBJ2-2; TRBD1 matches 7 bases. Unmatched junction bases numbered 9, after V lost 0 bases and J lost 7 bases. The CDR3 sequence is 16 residues long. Per germline, CDR1 SGHDT and CDR2 YYEEEE. CDR3: CASSLGEKGAIGELFF. DNA for the CDR3: TGTGCCAGCAGCTTGGGGGAAAAGGGGGCGATCGGGGAGCTGTTTTTT. Drawing the rest from reference TRBV5-6 and TRBJ2-2, the complete variable domain is DAGVTQSPTHLIKTRGQQVTLRCSPKSGHDTVSWYQQALGQGPQFIFQYYEEEERQRGNFPDRFSGHQFPNYSSELNVNALLLGDSALYLCASSLGEKGAIGELFFGEGSRLTVL.

In this sample, this clone turned up once. V gene TRBV7-9 combines with J gene TRBJ1-1; D is ambiguous. The CDR3 is made up of 13 amino acids. V dropped 1 base and J dropped 2 bases, with 5 bases sitting between them. Germline CDR1 SEHNR, CDR2 FQNEAQ (reference sequence). The CDR3 DNA sequence: TGTGCCAGCAGCTTAGGCGCCAACACTGAAGCTTTCTTT. The encoded protein is CASSLGANTEAFF.

V gene TRBV6-1 combines with J gene TRBJ2-7; D not resolved. In germline, CDR1 is MNHNS, CDR2 SASEGT. The CDR3 length is 11 residues. Between the trimmed V and J ends, which lost 4 bases and 3 bases, there was a span of 4 bases. The CDR3 here is CASSALYEQYF. The CDR3 DNA is TGTGCCAGCAGTGCTCTCTACGAGCAGTACTTC.

This clone was detected a few times. V is TRBV5-5 and J is TRBJ1-3, with a weak D call TRBD1 (5 bases). V gave up 4 bases and J gave up 2 bases, with 10 bases separating them. In germline, CDR1 is SGHKS, CDR2 YYEKEE (reference sequence). The CDR3 runs to 14 residues. CDR3 in amino acids: CASSPWGAGNTIYF. Here the CDR3 DNA reads TGTGCCAGCAGCCCATGGGGGGCTGGAAACACCATATATTTT.

This clone was recorded a few times. The gene calls are TRBV6-6 and TRBJ1-1, with D maybe TRBD1 (5 bases). The CDR3 totals 15 residues. V lost 3 bases and J lost 7, with 18 bases in between. CDR1 is MNHNY and CDR2 is SVGAGI in the germline V gene (reference sequence). DNA of the CDR3: TGTGCCAGCAGTTATAAGGGTCAGGGCCGAGGTGAAGCTTTCTTT. The encoded protein is CASSYKGQGRGEAFF.

The chain is built from TRBV7-9 and TRBJ2-5, with 11 bases matching TRBD2. CDR3 size: 15 residues. Per the germline V gene, CDR1 is SEHNR and CDR2 is FQNEAQ (reference sequence). Trimming removed 2 bases from V and 5 bases from J; junction bases left unmatched: 4. The CDR3 protein is CASSLTSGSKETQYF. The CDR3 bases are TGTGCCAGCAGCTTAACTAGCGGGAGTAAGGAGACCCAGTACTTC.

The chain links TRBV11-3 to TRBJ2-5; D unclear. Germline V gene lookup returns CDR1 SGHNT and CDR2 YENEEA. This CDR3 comprises 14 residues. Trimming left V 2 bases short and J 0 bases short, with 7 bases between. CDR3 region: CASSLMGNQETQYF. CDR3 nucleotides: TGTGCCAGCAGCTTAATGGGAAACCAAGAGACCCAGTACTTC.

The CDR3 sequence is CSAAGGQGLSEAFF. In DNA, the CDR3 is TGCAGCGCCGCCGGCGGACAGGGACTATCTGAAGCTTTCTTT. This rearrangement joins TRBV29-1 to TRBJ1-1; TRBD1 matches at 8 bases. Germline CDR1 reads SQVTM; CDR2 reads ANQGSEA. With 7 bases clipped from V and 6 bases from J, the junction kept 13 bases outside the gene matches. CDR3 size: 14 residues. Full variable domain (outside the CDR3, taken from reference TRBV29-1 and TRBJ1-1): SAVISQKPSRDICQRGTSLTIQCQVDSQVTMMFWYRQQPGQSLTLIATANQGSEATYESGFVIDKFPISRPNLTFSTLTVSNMSPEDSSIYLCSAAGGQGLSEAFFGQGTRLTVV.

V is TRBV7-2 and J is TRBJ1-1, with a weak D call TRBD1 (6 bases). Deletions cut 3 bases from V and 1 base from J, with 12 bases between. The germline CDR1 and CDR2 sequences are SGHTA and FQGNSA. The CDR3 runs to 15 residues. As DNA, the CDR3 is TGTGCCAGCAGCTTTTCGGGACATTCGAACACTGAAGCTTTCTTT. Amino acid sequence: CASSFSGHSNTEAFF.

The chain combines TRBV29-1 with TRBJ1-1; TRBD1 matches 7 bases. CDR1 is SQVTM, CDR2 ANQGSEA, per germline. The ends lost 6 bases at V and 1 base at J; junction bases unmatched: 5. This CDR3 is built from 13 residues. The chain's CDR3 is CSVRTGQNTEAFF. The CDR3 DNA reads TGCAGCGTAAGGACAGGCCAGAACACTGAAGCTTTCTTT.

This sequence joins TRBV6-4 and TRBJ2-2, with TRBD1 identical over 8 bases. V shed 5 bases and J 5 bases; nucleotides not matched to a gene: 4. The CDR3 runs to 14 residues. Germline V gene data show CDR1 as MRHNA and CDR2 as SNTAGT. For the CDR3, the DNA is TGTGCCAGCAGTAAGACAGGGGCGACCGGGGAGCTGTTTTTT. Its protein is CASSKTGATGELFF.

The chain employs TRBV28 and TRBJ1-6, with a possible D match to TRBD1 (6 bases). Germline V CDR1 and CDR2: MDHEN, SYDVKM. V was clipped by 7 bases and J by 15 bases, with 19 bases between them. CDR3 size: 13 residues. In DNA, the CDR3 is TGTGCCAGCAATCCCCAGTGGGACACTAGCCTCCACTTT. Amino acids: CASNPQWDTSLHF.

V is TRBV4-3 and J is TRBJ2-7; possible D gene TRBD2, 6 bases. The CDR3 runs to 16 residues. The germline V and J ends were trimmed by 0 bases and 5 bases, with 17 bases remaining between them. Germline V gene lookup returns CDR1 LGHNA and CDR2 YSLEER. The CDR3 loop reads CASSQDWARGGDEQYF. In nucleotides, the CDR3 is TGCGCCAGCAGCCAAGATTGGGCTAGGGGCGGGGACGAGCAGTACTTC.

This sequence joins TRBV18 and TRBJ1-1; D unresolved. Trimming removed 0 bases at V and 1 base at J, with 9 bases between. CDR1 is KGHSH and CDR2 is LQKENI in the germline V gene. The CDR3 loop spans 15 amino acids. In nucleotides, the CDR3 is TGTGCCAGCTCACCACCCCTCCTGGAGAACACTGAAGCTTTCTTT. Translation gives CASSPPLLENTEAFF.